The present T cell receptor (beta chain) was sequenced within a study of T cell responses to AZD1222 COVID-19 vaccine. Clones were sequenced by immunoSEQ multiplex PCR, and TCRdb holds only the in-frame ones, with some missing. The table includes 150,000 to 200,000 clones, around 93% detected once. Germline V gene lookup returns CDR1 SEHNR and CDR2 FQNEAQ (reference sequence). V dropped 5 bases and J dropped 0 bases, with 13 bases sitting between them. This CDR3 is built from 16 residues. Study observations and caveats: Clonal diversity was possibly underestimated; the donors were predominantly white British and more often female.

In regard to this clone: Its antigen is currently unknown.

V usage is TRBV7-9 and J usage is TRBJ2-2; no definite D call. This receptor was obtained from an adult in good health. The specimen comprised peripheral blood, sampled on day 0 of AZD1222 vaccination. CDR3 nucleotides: TGTGCCAGCAGCCCCCCGAGCCGTACGAACACCGGGGAGCTGTTTTTT. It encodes CASSPPSRTNTGELFF.